One and the same sample provided the 11 T cell receptor beta chains below, sequenced in a study of T-cell memory formation after mild COVID-19. MiXCR was run by TCRdb on the 5' RACE reads, yielding one entry per CDR3 protein. The data hold about 290,000 distinct CDR3 sequences, with 15% observed a single time. What was sequenced was PBMCs or a T cell subset sorted from them (not recorded which). The receptors originated from a man aged 18-30 years who had mild COVID-19 (a few samples of this study predate the infection). Cell type and time point are not known.

The table lists this clonotype with a few counts. The chain links TRBV20-1 to TRBJ2-3; 7 positions match TRBD2. Germline CDR1 DFQATT, CDR2 SNEGSKA (reference sequence). After removal of 5 bases from V and 2 bases from J, the junction contained 1 base not matched to a gene. CDR3 size: 12 residues. This CDR3 is CSAAGDTDTQYF. The CDR3 region has the DNA TGCAGTGCTGCGGGGGACACAGATACGCAGTATTTT.

This clonotype has only a few counts. This sequence joins TRBV3-1 and TRBJ2-7; weak D call: TRBD1 (5 bases). From germline, CDR1 is LGHDT and CDR2 YNNKEL (reference sequence). V lost 1 base to trimming and J lost 4 bases, with 11 bases between them. CDR3 length: 14 residues. CDR3 DNA: TGTGCCAGCAGCCAAGGGTGGGGCGGATACGAGCAGTACTTC. It encodes CASSQGWGGYEQYF.

This clonotype showed up just a few times. This chain uses TRBV25-1 with TRBJ1-1, with D possibly matching TRBD1 (6 bases). The germline V gene has CDR1 MGHDK and CDR2 SYGVNS. This CDR3 region has 15 residues. V was trimmed by 3 bases and J by 1 base, leaving 12 bases between them. The CDR3: CASSELTGSNTEAFF. CDR3 sequence (DNA): TGTGCCAGCAGTGAGCTGACAGGATCGAACACTGAAGCTTTCTTT.

This clonotype turned up a few times. This chain uses TRBV6-5 with TRBJ2-5; D uncertain. V was trimmed by 6 bases and J by 5 bases, leaving 16 bases between them. In germline, CDR1 is MNHEY, CDR2 SVGAGI. The CDR3 consists of 14 residues. CDR3 bases: TGTGCCAGCAGCGGCGTCGGCGCCGGGGAGACCCAGTACTTC. Translating it yields CASSGVGAGETQYF.

This clonotype was detected only a few times. The chain uses TRBV2 and TRBJ2-3; 7 nucleotides agree with TRBD1. The CDR3 is 14 amino acids. Trimming removed 6 bases from V and 1 base from J; junction bases left unmatched: 4. Germline V gene sequence: CDR1 SNHLY, CDR2 FYNNEI. The CDR3 nucleotides are TGTGCCAGCAGAGAGGGACAGCGCACAGATACGCAGTATTTT. Protein product: CASREGQRTDTQYF.

This clonotype came up a few times. V usage is TRBV7-9 and J usage is TRBJ2-5; D unresolved. Germline CDR1 and CDR2: SEHNR and FQNEAQ (reference sequence). CDR3 size: 16 residues. The ends were cut back, 5 bases at V and 2 bases at J, with 18 bases in the middle. The CDR3 protein is CASSHPLGTAQETQYF. In DNA, the CDR3 is TGTGCCAGCAGCCATCCCTTAGGAACAGCACAAGAGACCCAGTACTTC.

This clonotype has only a few counts. The chain carries TRBV19 and TRBJ1-5; D call uncertain. The length of the CDR3 is 13 residues. CDR1 and CDR2 (germline): LNHDA, SQIVND (reference sequence). V lost 3 bases and J 4 bases, leaving 7 bases between the germline ends. The CDR3 loop reads CASSIGWNQPQHF. The CDR3 DNA sequence: TGTGCCAGTAGTATCGGATGGAATCAGCCCCAGCATTTT. Full variable domain (rest looked up from reference TRBV19 and TRBJ1-5): DGGITQSPKYLFRKEGQNVTLSCEQNLNHDAMYWYRQDPGQGLRLIYYSQIVNDFQKGDIAEGYSVSREKKESFPLTVTSAQKNPTAFYLCASSIGWNQPQHFGDGTRLSIL.

The sample holds a few counts of this clonotype. The V and J genes are TRBV15 and TRBJ2-5; D unresolved. Germline loops: CDR1 LNHNV, CDR2 YYDKDF (reference sequence). The V gene lost 4 bases and the J gene lost 4 bases, with 10 bases spanning the gap. The CDR3 length is 13 residues. Here the CDR3 reads CATSTGTRETQYF. For the CDR3, the DNA is TGTGCCACCAGCACGGGCACCCGAGAGACCCAGTACTTC.

In its sample, this clonotype was seen a few times. This rearrangement joins TRBV10-3 to TRBJ2-1, with a possible D match to TRBD2 (6 bases). The CDR3 runs to 13 residues. Germline lookup yields CDR1 ENHRY and CDR2 SYGVKD. The germline V and J ends were trimmed by 4 bases and 10 bases, with 14 bases remaining between them. The CDR3 protein is CAISVELAHEQFF. DNA for the CDR3: TGTGCCATCAGTGTGGAACTAGCACACGAGCAGTTCTTC.

The rearrangement links TRBV19 to TRBJ1-5, with D maybe TRBD1 (6 bases). This CDR3 region has 16 residues. The V end was cut by 8 bases, the J end by 5 bases, with 22 bases between. CDR1 and CDR2 (germline): LNHDA, SQIVND (reference sequence). CDR3 nucleotide sequence: TGTGCCAGTTACGAGGGGGGGATGGGGACTTATCAGCCCCAGCATTTT. It specifies CASYEGGMGTYQPQHF.

The rearrangement uses TRBV5-5 and TRBJ1-5; maybe TRBD1 (6 bases). V was shortened by 1 base and J by 2 bases, with 16 bases between the two germline ends. The CDR3 length is 17 residues. Germline CDR1 and CDR2: SGHKS and YYEKEE (reference sequence). CDR3 region: CASSLWGAGTGNQPQHF. CDR3 in DNA: TGTGCCAGCAGCTTGTGGGGGGCAGGGACGGGCAATCAGCCCCAGCATTTT. Complete variable domain (other parts from reference TRBV5-5 and TRBJ1-5): DAGVTQSPTHLIKTRGQQVTLRCSPISGHKSVSWYQQVLGQGPQFIFQYYEKEERGRGNFPDRFSARQFPNYSSELNVNALLLGDSALYLCASSLWGAGTGNQPQHFGDGTRLSIL.